This TCR beta chain was captured by sequencing in a study of T cells in Graves' hyperthyroidism and ophthalmopathy. Study-level findings and limits: Blood samples included most of the expanded thyroid clonotypes exceeding 0.001. Ophthalmopathy prediction by the model preceded onset by a median roughly 6 months.

The CDR3 spans 15 residues. Trimming at V came to 6 bases and at J to 7 bases, leaving 14 bases not matched to a gene. In germline, CDR1 is MNHEY, CDR2 SMNVEV (reference sequence). Amplified regions were TCR beta CDR3 sequences from RNA transcripts. In the first-round RT-PCR of the TCR CDR3, the HTBI primer set was used. TCRdb redid the calling of the multiplex PCR reads with MiXCR, one entry per CDR3 protein. This table holds more than 300,000 distinct CDR3 sequences, 17% found once. In its sample, this clonotype was seen many times. Its antigen is not known. Clinical symptoms, serum thyroxine, TRAb, thyroid ultrasound and orbital computed tomography informed diagnoses. Blood was obtained at the first hyperthyroidism diagnosis, which preceded any ophthalmopathy symptoms.

V gene TRBV27 combines with J gene TRBJ2-5, with 7 bases that match TRBD1. The receptor was isolated from a woman aged 25-40 years with Graves' hyperthyroidism that later progressed to Graves' ophthalmopathy. The specimen sequenced was blood. CDR3 residues: CASSQTGTGLGTQYF. The CDR3 nucleotides read TGTGCCAGCAGCCAGACAGGGACGGGATTAGGGACCCAGTACTTC.